This TCR beta chain is drawn from a study of blood T cell repertoires in COVID-19. Original data processing: How many nucleated cells were present was estimated from reference gene primer amplification. Clones were read by immunoSEQ multiplex PCR, and TCRdb kept only the in-frame ones, dropping some. V and J calls and clone size come straight from that table; D and trimming were deduced from the DNA. The data show roughly 100,000 clones, about 90% seen once. It was during active infection that Seattle patients were enrolled and then longitudinally followed. CDR1 and CDR2 from the germline V gene are GTSNPN and SVGIG (reference sequence). V was pared by 0 bases and J by 10 bases, with 10 bases between. The CDR3 loop spans 13 amino acids.

The sample comprised peripheral blood. The receptor was derived from a woman between 50 and 59 years old with COVID-19, enrolled during active disease. V is TRBV30 and J is TRBJ1-6, with D unresolved. CDR3 region: CAWSVGGDSPLHF. The DNA of the CDR3 is TGTGCCTGGAGTGTAGGAGGAGACTCACCCCTCCACTTT.